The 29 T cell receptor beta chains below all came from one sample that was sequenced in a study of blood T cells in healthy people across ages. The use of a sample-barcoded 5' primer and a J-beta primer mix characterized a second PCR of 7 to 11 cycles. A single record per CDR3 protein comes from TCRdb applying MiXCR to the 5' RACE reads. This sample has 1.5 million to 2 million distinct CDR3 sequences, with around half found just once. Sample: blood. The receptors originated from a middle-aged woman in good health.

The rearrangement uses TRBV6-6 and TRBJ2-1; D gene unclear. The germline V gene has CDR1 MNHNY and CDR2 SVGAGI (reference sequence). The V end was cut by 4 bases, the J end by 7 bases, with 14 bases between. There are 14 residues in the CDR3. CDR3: CASSLPASLNEQFF. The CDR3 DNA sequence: TGTGCCAGCAGTTTACCAGCCAGCTTAAATGAGCAGTTCTTC.

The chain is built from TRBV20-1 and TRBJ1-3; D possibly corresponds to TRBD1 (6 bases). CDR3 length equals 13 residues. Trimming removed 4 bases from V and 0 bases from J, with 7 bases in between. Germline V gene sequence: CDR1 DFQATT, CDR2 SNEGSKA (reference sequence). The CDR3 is CSATRGSGNTIYF. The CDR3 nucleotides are TGCAGTGCTACCAGGGGCTCTGGAAACACCATATATTTT.

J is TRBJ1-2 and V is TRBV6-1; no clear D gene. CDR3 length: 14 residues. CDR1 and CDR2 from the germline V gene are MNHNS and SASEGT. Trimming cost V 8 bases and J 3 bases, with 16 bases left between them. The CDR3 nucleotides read TGTGCCAGCCTTGTGAGGCAGATGCACTATGGCTACACCTTC. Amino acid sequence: CASLVRQMHYGYTF.

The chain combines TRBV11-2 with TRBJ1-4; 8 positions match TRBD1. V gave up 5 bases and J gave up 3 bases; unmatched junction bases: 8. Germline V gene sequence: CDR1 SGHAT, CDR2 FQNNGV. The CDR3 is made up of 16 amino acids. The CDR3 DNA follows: TGTGCCAGCAGCCCCATCCGGGACAGGCCTAATGAAAAACTGTTTTTT. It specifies CASSPIRDRPNEKLFF.

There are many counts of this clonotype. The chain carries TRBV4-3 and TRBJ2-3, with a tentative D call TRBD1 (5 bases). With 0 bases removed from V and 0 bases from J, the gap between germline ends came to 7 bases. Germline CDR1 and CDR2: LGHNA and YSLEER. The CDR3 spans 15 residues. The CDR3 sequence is CASSQEGRSTDTQYF. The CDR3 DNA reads TGCGCCAGCAGCCAAGAGGGGCGGAGCACAGATACGCAGTATTTT.

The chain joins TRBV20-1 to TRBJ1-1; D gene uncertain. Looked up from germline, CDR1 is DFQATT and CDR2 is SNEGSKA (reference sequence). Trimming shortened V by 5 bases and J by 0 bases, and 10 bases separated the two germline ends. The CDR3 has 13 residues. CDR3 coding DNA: TGCAGTGCTCTTCTAGGGATGAACACTGAAGCTTTCTTT. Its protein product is CSALLGMNTEAFF.

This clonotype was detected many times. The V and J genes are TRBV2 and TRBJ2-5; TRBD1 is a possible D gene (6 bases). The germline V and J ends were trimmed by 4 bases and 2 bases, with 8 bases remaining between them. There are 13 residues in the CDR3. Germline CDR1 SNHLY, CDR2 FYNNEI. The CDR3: CASSAGTQETQYF. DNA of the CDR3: TGTGCCAGCAGTGCCGGGACACAAGAGACCCAGTACTTC.

This CDR3 reads CSASGRGTYEQYF. The CDR3 region has the DNA TGCAGTGCTAGCGGCAGGGGTACCTACGAGCAGTACTTC. The chain has TRBV20-1 and TRBJ2-5; a possible D gene is TRBD1 (6 bases). Gene TRBJ2-7 matches the end of the DNA better, so the J call may be wrong. There are 13 residues in the CDR3. Germline-derived CDR1 and CDR2 are DFQATT and SNEGSKA (reference sequence).

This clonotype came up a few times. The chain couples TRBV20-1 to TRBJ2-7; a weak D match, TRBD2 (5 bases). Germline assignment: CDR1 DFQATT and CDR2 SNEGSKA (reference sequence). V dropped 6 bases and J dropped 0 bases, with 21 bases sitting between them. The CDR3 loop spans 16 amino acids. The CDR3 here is CSATPRLAASSYEQYF. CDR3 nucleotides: TGCAGTGCCACTCCCCGGCTAGCCGCGAGCTCCTACGAGCAGTACTTC.

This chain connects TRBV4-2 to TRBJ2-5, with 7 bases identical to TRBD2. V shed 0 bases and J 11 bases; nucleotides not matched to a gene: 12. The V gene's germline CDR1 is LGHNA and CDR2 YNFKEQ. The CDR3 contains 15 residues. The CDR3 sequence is CASSQDRGGLDEQYF. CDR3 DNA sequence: TGTGCCAGCAGCCAAGATCGCGGGGGTTTGGATGAGCAGTACTTC.

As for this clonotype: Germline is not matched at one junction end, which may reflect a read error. CDR3: CASTAQGRNLPLHF. In DNA, the CDR3 is TGCGCCAGCACGGCCCAAGGAAGGAATTTACCCCTCCACTTT. The chain couples TRBV4-1 to TRBJ1-6; D gene unclear. CDR1 is MGHRA, CDR2 YSYEKL, per germline. There are 14 residues in the CDR3.

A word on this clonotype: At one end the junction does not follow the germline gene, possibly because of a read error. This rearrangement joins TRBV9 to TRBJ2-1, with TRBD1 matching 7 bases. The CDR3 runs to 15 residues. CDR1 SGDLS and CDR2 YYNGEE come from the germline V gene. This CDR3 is CASSVGQGPYNGQFF. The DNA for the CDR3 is TGTGCCAGCAGCGTAGGACAGGGCCCCTACAATGGGCAGTTCTTC.

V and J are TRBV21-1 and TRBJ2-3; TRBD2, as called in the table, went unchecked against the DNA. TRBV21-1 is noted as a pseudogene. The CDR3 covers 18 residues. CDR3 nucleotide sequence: TGTGCCAGCAGCAAACCGTCGGGGGGGCTAGCGGGAAGAGATACGCAGTATTTT. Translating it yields CASSKPSGGLAGRDTQYF.

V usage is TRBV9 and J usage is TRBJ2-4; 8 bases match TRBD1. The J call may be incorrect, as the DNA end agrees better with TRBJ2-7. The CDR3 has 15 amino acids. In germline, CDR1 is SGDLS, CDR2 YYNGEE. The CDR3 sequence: CASSVAPGGHYEQYF. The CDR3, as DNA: TGTGCCAGCAGCGTAGCTCCAGGGGGCCACTACGAGCAGTACTTC.

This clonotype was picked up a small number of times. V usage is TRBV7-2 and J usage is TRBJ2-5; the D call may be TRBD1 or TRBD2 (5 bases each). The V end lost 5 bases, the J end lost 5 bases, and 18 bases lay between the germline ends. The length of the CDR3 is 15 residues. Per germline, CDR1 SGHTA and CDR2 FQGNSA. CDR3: CASSEVGASWETQYF. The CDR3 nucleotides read TGTGCCAGCAGCGAAGTCGGGGCTAGCTGGGAGACCCAGTACTTC.

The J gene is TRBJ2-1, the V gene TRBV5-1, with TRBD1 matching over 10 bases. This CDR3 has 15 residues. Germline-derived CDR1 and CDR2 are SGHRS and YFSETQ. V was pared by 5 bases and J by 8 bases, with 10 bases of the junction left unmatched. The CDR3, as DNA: TGCGCCAGCAGGGCTGGGGACAGGGGTTTGGATGAGCAGTTCTTC. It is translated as CASRAGDRGLDEQFF.

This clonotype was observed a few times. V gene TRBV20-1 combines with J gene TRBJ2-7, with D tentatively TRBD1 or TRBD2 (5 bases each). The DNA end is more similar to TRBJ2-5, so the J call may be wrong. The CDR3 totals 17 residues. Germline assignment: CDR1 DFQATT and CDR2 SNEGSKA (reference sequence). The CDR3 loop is CSAESTTGAPSHETQYF. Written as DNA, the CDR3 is TGCAGTGCTGAGTCGACTACCGGGGCCCCAAGTCACGAGACCCAGTACTTC.

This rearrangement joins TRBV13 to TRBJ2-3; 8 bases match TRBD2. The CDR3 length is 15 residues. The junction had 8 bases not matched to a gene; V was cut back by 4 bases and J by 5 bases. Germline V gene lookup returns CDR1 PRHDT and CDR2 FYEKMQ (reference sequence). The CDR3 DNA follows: TGTGCCAGCAGCTCGGGACTAGGAAAGGTAGATACGCAGTATTTT. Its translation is CASSSGLGKVDTQYF.

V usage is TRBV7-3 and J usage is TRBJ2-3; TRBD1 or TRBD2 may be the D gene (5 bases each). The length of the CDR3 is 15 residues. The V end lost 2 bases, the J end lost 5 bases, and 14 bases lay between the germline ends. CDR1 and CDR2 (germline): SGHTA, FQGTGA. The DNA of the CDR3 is TGTGCCAGCAGCTTATATGAGGGGTCGGGAGATACGCAGTATTTT. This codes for CASSLYEGSGDTQYF.

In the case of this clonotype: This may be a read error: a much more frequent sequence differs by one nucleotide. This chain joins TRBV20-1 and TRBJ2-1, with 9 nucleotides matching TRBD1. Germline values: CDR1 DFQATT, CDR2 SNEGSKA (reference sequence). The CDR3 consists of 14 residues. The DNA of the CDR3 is TGCAGTGCTGAAACAGGGGGCGTGTTGGGGGAGCGGTTCTTC. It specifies CSAETGGVLGERFF.

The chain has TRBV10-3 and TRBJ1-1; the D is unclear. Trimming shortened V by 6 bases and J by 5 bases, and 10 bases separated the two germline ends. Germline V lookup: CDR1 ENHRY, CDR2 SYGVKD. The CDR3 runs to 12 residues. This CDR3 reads CAIRERRTEAFF. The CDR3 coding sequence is TGTGCCATCAGGGAGAGGAGAACTGAAGCTTTCTTT.

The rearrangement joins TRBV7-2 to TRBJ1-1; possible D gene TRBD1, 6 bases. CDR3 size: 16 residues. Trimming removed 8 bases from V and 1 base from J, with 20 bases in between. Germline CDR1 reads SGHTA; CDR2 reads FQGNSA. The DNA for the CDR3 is TGTGCCAGCCGACGAGGGAGGGGGTCTTGGAACACTGAAGCTTTCTTT. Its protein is CASRRGRGSWNTEAFF.

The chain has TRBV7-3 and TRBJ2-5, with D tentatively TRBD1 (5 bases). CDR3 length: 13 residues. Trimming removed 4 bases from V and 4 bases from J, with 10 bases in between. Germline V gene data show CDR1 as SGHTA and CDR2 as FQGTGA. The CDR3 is CASSSTGPETQYF. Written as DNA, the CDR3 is TGTGCCAGCAGCTCAACAGGACCAGAGACCCAGTACTTC. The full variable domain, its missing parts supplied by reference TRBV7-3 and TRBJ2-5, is GAGVSQTPSNKVTEKGKYVELRCDPISGHTALYWYRQSLGQGPEFLIYFQGTGAADDSGLPNDRFFAVRPEGSVSTLKIQRTERGDSAVYLCASSSTGPETQYFGPGTRLLVL.

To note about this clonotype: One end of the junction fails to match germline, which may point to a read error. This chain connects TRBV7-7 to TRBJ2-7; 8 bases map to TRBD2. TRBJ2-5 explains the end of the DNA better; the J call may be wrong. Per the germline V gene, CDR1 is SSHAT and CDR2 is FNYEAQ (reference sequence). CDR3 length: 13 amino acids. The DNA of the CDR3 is TGTGCTAGCAGCAACTTAGCGGGGGAGACCCAGTACTTC. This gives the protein CASSNLAGETQYF.

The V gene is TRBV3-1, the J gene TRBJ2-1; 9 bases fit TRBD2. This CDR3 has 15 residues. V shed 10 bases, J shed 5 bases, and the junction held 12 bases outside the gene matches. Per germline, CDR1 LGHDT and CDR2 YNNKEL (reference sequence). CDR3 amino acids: CAKKGLAGQDNEQFF. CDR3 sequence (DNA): TGTGCCAAAAAAGGCCTAGCGGGGCAGGACAATGAGCAGTTCTTC.

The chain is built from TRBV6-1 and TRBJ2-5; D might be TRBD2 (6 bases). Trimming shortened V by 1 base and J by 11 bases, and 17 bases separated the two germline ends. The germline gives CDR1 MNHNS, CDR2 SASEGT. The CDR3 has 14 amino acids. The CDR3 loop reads CASSEGGLRVEQYF. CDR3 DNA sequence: TGTGCCAGCAGTGAAGGGGGACTCCGCGTTGAGCAGTACTTC.

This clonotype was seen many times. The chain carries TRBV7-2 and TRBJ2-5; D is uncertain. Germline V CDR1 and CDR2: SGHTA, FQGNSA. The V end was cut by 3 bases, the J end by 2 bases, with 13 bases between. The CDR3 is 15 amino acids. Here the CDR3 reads CASSFWGSLQETQYF. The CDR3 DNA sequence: TGTGCCAGCAGCTTTTGGGGTAGCTTACAAGAGACCCAGTACTTC.

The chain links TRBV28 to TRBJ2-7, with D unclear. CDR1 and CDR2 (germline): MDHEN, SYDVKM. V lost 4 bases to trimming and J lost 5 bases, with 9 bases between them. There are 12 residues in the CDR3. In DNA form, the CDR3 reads TGTGCCAGCAGTTCTCATATAAACGAGCAGTACTTC. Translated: CASSSHINEQYF.

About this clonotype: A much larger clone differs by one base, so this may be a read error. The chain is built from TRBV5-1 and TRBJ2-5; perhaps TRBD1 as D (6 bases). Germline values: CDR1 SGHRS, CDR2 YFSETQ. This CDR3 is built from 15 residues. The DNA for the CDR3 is TGCGCCAGCAGCTCAAACACTGACAGGCGAGAGACCCGGTACTTC. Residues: CASSSNTDRRETRYF.